Below are 30 T cell receptor beta chains sequenced from a single sample in a study of regulatory T cells in long-lasting Graves disease. Described time point: newly diagnosed GD, antithyroid drugs for less than 3 months. Construction of the TCR library relied on RNA isolated from PBMCs. Arm-PCR of CDR3 regions with iRepertoire HTBI primers generated TCR beta libraries. TCRdb redid the calling of the multiplex PCR reads with MiXCR, one entry per CDR3 protein. This sample has approximately 350,000 distinct CDR3 sequences; approximately 10% occur once, and the top ten carry over 15%. The same specimen was also included in a second study, on T cells in Graves' hyperthyroidism and ophthalmopathy.

Sequenced material: peripheral blood mononuclear cells (PBMCs), taken at new diagnosis, from a patient treated with antithyroid drugs. The receptors were sampled from a woman aged 18-30 years with Graves disease.

This clonotype has a count of ten or more. The chain employs TRBV7-9 and TRBJ1-1; the D is unclear. Trimming removed 5 bases at V and 0 bases at J, with 4 bases between. Germline CDR1 SEHNR, CDR2 FQNEAQ (reference sequence). The CDR3 sequence is 12 residues long. The CDR3, as DNA: TGTGCCAGCAGCAGGGTGAACACTGAAGCTTTCTTT. As protein: CASSRVNTEAFF. The whole variable domain, remainder taken from reference TRBV7-9 and TRBJ1-1, is DTGVSQNPRHKITKRGQNVTFRCDPISEHNRLYWYRQTLGQGPEFLTYFQNEAQLEKSRLLSDRFSAERPKGSFSTLEIQRTEQGDSAMYLCASSRVNTEAFFGQGTRLTVV.

The chain joins TRBV28 to TRBJ2-3, with D maybe TRBD1 (5 bases). V dropped 4 bases and J dropped 3 bases, with 17 bases sitting between them. The CDR3 consists of 16 residues. Germline V gene lookup returns CDR1 MDHEN and CDR2 SYDVKM. The CDR3 region is CASSSLGRATTDTQYF. CDR3 in DNA: TGTGCCAGCAGTTCCCTTGGCAGGGCCACTACAGATACGCAGTATTTT.

This clonotype was counted many times. J is TRBJ2-3 and V is TRBV2, with D perhaps assigned TRBD1 or TRBD2 (5 bases each). The length of the CDR3 is 14 residues. CDR1 is SNHLY and CDR2 is FYNNEI in the germline V gene. Between the trimmed V and J ends, which lost 4 bases and 4 bases, there was a span of 12 bases. The DNA for the CDR3 is TGTGCCAGCAGTGCGGGACGTCTAGCAGATACGCAGTATTTT. It translates to CASSAGRLADTQYF.

This clonotype has a handful of counts. This chain uses TRBV12-3 or TRBV12-4 with TRBJ2-5, with D possibly matching TRBD1 (6 bases). V lost 7 bases and J lost 6, with 12 bases in between. The CDR3 extends over 12 amino acids. The CDR3 reads CASKQGPKTQYF. The CDR3 DNA is TGTGCCAGCAAACAGGGTCCAAAGACCCAGTACTTC.

This clonotype has only a few counts. The chain employs TRBV6-5 and TRBJ1-6; D is undetermined. Trimming shortened V by 0 bases and J by 8 bases, and 2 bases separated the two germline ends. The CDR3 is made up of 12 amino acids. CDR1 and CDR2 (germline): MNHEY, SVGAGI. In nucleotides, the CDR3 is TGTGCCAGCAGTTACTCGGATTCACCCCTCCACTTT. Protein: CASSYSDSPLHF.

About this clonotype: With a much larger clone just one base away, this may be a read error. As the CDR3 is not closed by the conserved phenylalanine or tryptophan, this likely results from a read error. The chain joins TRBV11-2 to TRBJ1-4; D unresolved. With 2 bases removed from V and 7 bases from J, the gap between germline ends came to 2 bases. Germline-derived CDR1 and CDR2 are SGHAT and FQNNGV. The length of the CDR3 is 11 residues. The CDR3 sequence is CASSLFEKLFL. Written as DNA, the CDR3 is TGTGCCAGCAGCTTATTTGAAAAACTGTTTCTT.

This clonotype has only a few counts. V is TRBV19 and J is TRBJ2-1, with 7 nucleotides matching TRBD2. This CDR3 spans 10 amino acids. V lost 9 bases to trimming and J lost 7 bases; unmatched junction nucleotides: 0. CDR1 is LNHDA and CDR2 is SQIVND in the germline V gene (reference sequence). The CDR3 loop is CASGGNEQFF. DNA for the CDR3: TGTGCCAGCGGGGGGAATGAGCAGTTCTTC.

This clonotype was seen a few times. The chain recombines TRBV5-1 with TRBJ2-7, with D possibly called TRBD1 or TRBD2 (6 bases each). This CDR3 has 18 amino acids. The germline V and J ends were trimmed by 0 bases and 2 bases, with 21 bases remaining between them. Per germline, CDR1 SGHRS and CDR2 YFSETQ. The CDR3, as DNA: TGCGCCAGCAGCTTGGGGGCCGGTGGAAGGGGGGATACCTACGAGCAGTACGTC. Protein: CASSLGAGGRGDTYEQYV.

Comment on this clonotype: This may stem from a read error, because a much larger clone lies one nucleotide away. This chain uses TRBV20-1 with TRBJ1-1; 7 bases are a match to TRBD1. CDR1 and CDR2 from the germline V gene are DFQATT and SNEGSKA (reference sequence). CDR3 length: 16 amino acids. Unmatched junction bases numbered 14, after V lost 0 bases and J lost 7 bases. This CDR3 reads CSARDPDFPGQSEAFF. For the CDR3, the DNA is TGCAGTGCTAGAGATCCTGATTTCCCGGGACAGAGTGAAGCTTTCTTT.

This clonotype came up many times. This sequence joins TRBV27 and TRBJ1-2, with 10 bases that match TRBD1. The CDR3 loop spans 16 amino acids. V dropped 4 bases and J dropped 8; count of bases not matched to a gene: 13. The germline gives CDR1 MNHEY, CDR2 SMNVEV (reference sequence). Written as DNA, the CDR3 is TGTGCCAGCAGTTCCGGACAGGGGGAAAGAGGAAAGGGCTACACCTTC. It codes for CASSSGQGERGKGYTF.

V is TRBV19 and J is TRBJ1-2; D gene ambiguous. V lost 3 bases and J 0 bases, leaving 14 bases between the germline ends. The germline V gene encodes CDR1 LNHDA and CDR2 SQIVND (reference sequence). The CDR3 runs 16 residues. Written as DNA, the CDR3 is TGTGCCAGTAGTATTTTAAGAGGGTGGACTAACTATGGCTACACCTTC. Its protein product is CASSILRGWTNYGYTF.

This chain links TRBV5-1 with TRBJ2-7; 7 bases match TRBD1. Trimming cost V 4 bases and J 2 bases; bases outside gene matches: 6. The germline CDR1 and CDR2 sequences are SGHRS and YFSETQ. The CDR3 has 14 amino acids. DNA of the CDR3: TGCGCCAGCAGCAGGACAGGAGACACCTACGAGCAGTACTTC. Protein: CASSRTGDTYEQYF.

In its sample, this clonotype was seen many times. J is TRBJ2-7 and V is TRBV6-5; D is uncertain. Germline lookup yields CDR1 MNHEY and CDR2 SVGAGI. V was pared by 4 bases and J by 0 bases, with 16 bases between. The length of the CDR3 is 16 residues. CDR3 in amino acids: CASSSYPTTPSYEQYF. DNA for the CDR3: TGTGCCAGCAGTTCCTACCCGACCACACCCTCCTACGAGCAGTACTTC.

This clonotype was found many times. This chain joins TRBV7-9 and TRBJ2-1, with D unresolved. The germline gives CDR1 SEHNR, CDR2 FQNEAQ (reference sequence). The CDR3 loop spans 13 amino acids. Trimming removed 10 bases from V and 5 bases from J, with 15 bases in between. The CDR3 DNA follows: TGTGCCACCCAGTCCGGGCTGAACAATGAGCAGTTCTTC. Translation: CATQSGLNNEQFF. Filled out from reference TRBV7-9 and TRBJ2-1, the complete variable domain reads DTGVSQNPRHKITKRGQNVTFRCDPISEHNRLYWYRQTLGQGPEFLTYFQNEAQLEKSRLLSDRFSAERPKGSFSTLEIQRTEQGDSAMYLCATQSGLNNEQFFGPGTRLTVL.

About this clonotype: A junction boundary mismatches the germline segment, possibly from a read error. The chain recombines TRBV4-1 with TRBJ2-1; the D gene could be TRBD1 or TRBD2 (5 bases each). The length of the CDR3 is 14 residues. Germline V gene sequence: CDR1 MGHRA, CDR2 YSYEKL. The CDR3 reads CASSQPLGGNEQFF. For the CDR3, the DNA is TGTGCCAGCAGCCAACCCCTTGGGGGAAATGAGCAGTTCTTC.

This clonotype was recorded at least ten times. The V gene is TRBV19, the J gene TRBJ1-5; no firm D call. The ends were cut back, 6 bases at V and 4 bases at J, with 10 bases in the middle. Germline V lookup: CDR1 LNHDA, CDR2 SQIVND (reference sequence). CDR3 size: 13 residues. CDR3 loop: CASRSRENQPQHF. The CDR3 nucleotides read TGTGCCAGTAGATCCCGGGAAAATCAGCCCCAGCATTTT.

This clonotype was seen many times. The chain is built from TRBV2 and TRBJ2-1, with a weak D call TRBD1 (6 bases). The V gene lost 8 bases and the J gene lost 6 bases, with 20 bases spanning the gap. The germline V gene encodes CDR1 SNHLY and CDR2 FYNNEI. CDR3 size: 15 residues. The CDR3 here is CASYKLALGGNEQFF. In DNA, the CDR3 is TGTGCCAGCTATAAACTCGCCCTAGGGGGCAATGAGCAGTTCTTC.

This clonotype was detected a few times. The chain uses TRBV4-3 and TRBJ2-2; D uncertain. Germline CDR1 reads LGHNA; CDR2 reads YSLEER. V lost 2 bases and J lost 4, with 8 bases in between. CDR3 length: 14 residues. CDR3 region: CASSQRGGTGELFF. CDR3 DNA sequence: TGCGCCAGCAGCCAAAGAGGCGGCACCGGGGAGCTGTTTTTT.

This clonotype has a count of ten or more. This chain connects TRBV20-1 to TRBJ1-5; the D is unclear. V was clipped by 1 base and J by 4 bases, with 17 bases between them. The CDR3 runs 16 residues. Germline V gene lookup returns CDR1 DFQATT and CDR2 SNEGSKA (reference sequence). CDR3 sequence: CSARALLFMANQPQHF. The DNA of the CDR3 is TGCAGTGCTAGAGCCCTCCTCTTCATGGCGAATCAGCCCCAGCATTTT.

V and J are TRBV20-1 and TRBJ1-2; D is unclear. This CDR3 is built from 12 residues. Germline V gene sequence: CDR1 DFQATT, CDR2 SNEGSKA (reference sequence). Trimming removed 4 bases at V and 8 bases at J, with 14 bases between. In nucleotides, the CDR3 is TGCAGTGCTACGGCCCTGTTGAGAGGCTACACCTTC. Translating it yields CSATALLRGYTF.

The V call is TRBV18, the J call TRBJ1-2; D is unclear. Germline V gene sequence: CDR1 KGHSH, CDR2 LQKENI. V was pared by 3 bases and J by 8 bases, with 13 bases between. The CDR3 covers 13 residues. As DNA, the CDR3 is TGTGCCAGCTCACCTGCCTCCTTCCGCGGCTACACCTTC. As protein: CASSPASFRGYTF.

Ten or more counts support this clonotype. The CDR3 reads CASSLEALPHAYEQYF. The CDR3 coding sequence is TGTGCCAGCAGCTTGGAGGCTCTCCCCCATGCCTACGAGCAGTACTTC. The rearrangement uses TRBV7-2 and TRBJ2-7; possibly TRBD2 for D (5 bases). The CDR3 loop spans 16 amino acids. Germline V lookup: CDR1 SGHTA, CDR2 FQGNSA. V lost 3 bases, J lost 2 bases, and 17 bases lay in between.

This clonotype was detected ten times or more. The V call is TRBV11-1, the J call TRBJ1-2, with 8 bases lining up with TRBD1. The CDR3 length is 16 residues. Per germline, CDR1 SGHAT and CDR2 FQDESV (reference sequence). The V segment lost 5 bases and the J segment 1 base; nucleotides outside the gene matches: 9. In nucleotides, the CDR3 is TGTGCCAGCAGCAGTTCCAGGGGGCAGTTTAACTATGGCTACACCTTC. Its translation is CASSSSRGQFNYGYTF.

Ten or more counts support this clonotype. This rearrangement joins TRBV27 to TRBJ2-7; weak D call: TRBD2 (6 bases). V was cut by 2 bases and J by 2 bases, with 16 bases left in between. CDR3 size: 16 residues. The germline V gene encodes CDR1 MNHEY and CDR2 SMNVEV (reference sequence). CDR3 amino acids: CASSLLVSSGPYEQYF. The CDR3 nucleotides read TGTGCCAGCAGTTTACTGGTCAGTAGCGGTCCCTACGAGCAGTACTTC.

With regard to this clonotype: A far larger clone is off by one base, so a read error is likely. CDR3 nucleotide sequence: TGTGCCAGCAGTTTTACTAGGGCTAGCGGGGCACATGAGCAGTACTTC. It yields the protein CASSFTRASGAHEQYF. The chain employs TRBV28 and TRBJ2-7; 9 bases line up with TRBD2. The CDR3 runs 16 residues. Germline CDR1 reads MDHEN; CDR2 reads SYDVKM. V dropped 3 bases and J dropped 7; count of bases not matched to a gene: 13.

This clonotype was recorded a few times. The chain uses TRBV27 and TRBJ1-5; maybe TRBD1 (5 bases). V gave up 3 bases and J gave up 0 bases, with 12 bases separating them. Germline CDR1 reads MNHEY; CDR2 reads SMNVEV (reference sequence). The CDR3 runs to 16 residues. The DNA of the CDR3 is TGTGCCAGCAGTTTTGGGGGTGGGGGTAGCAATCAGCCCCAGCATTTT. It specifies CASSFGGGGSNQPQHF.

This chain uses TRBV5-5 with TRBJ2-7; D not certain. The CDR3 runs 14 residues. Trimming cost V 2 bases and J 2 bases, with 11 bases left between them. Per germline, CDR1 SGHKS and CDR2 YYEKEE (reference sequence). The CDR3 is CASSFGPFTYEQYV. In nucleotides, the CDR3 is TGTGCCAGCAGCTTTGGGCCCTTCACCTACGAGCAGTACGTC.

Many counts were recorded for this clonotype. The V and J genes are TRBV7-2 and TRBJ1-5, with a weak D call TRBD1 (5 bases). CDR1 and CDR2 from the germline V gene are SGHTA and FQGNSA. The CDR3 sequence is 14 residues long. V lost 2 bases to trimming and J lost 4 bases, with 9 bases between them. The CDR3 reads CASSLQGLNQPQHF. CDR3 bases: TGTGCCAGCAGCTTACAGGGCTTAAATCAGCCCCAGCATTTT.

The J gene is TRBJ1-2, the V gene TRBV7-2, with 9 bases matching TRBD1. Per the germline V gene, CDR1 is SGHTA and CDR2 is FQGNSA. V lost 4 bases, J lost 3 bases, and 9 bases stayed unmatched. This CDR3 region has 16 residues. The CDR3 nucleotides are TGTGCCAGCAGCTCCCGGGACAGGGAGGGAGACTATGGCTACACCTTC. It encodes CASSSRDREGDYGYTF.

This clonotype was picked up many times. The rearrangement joins TRBV6-1 to TRBJ1-2; unclear D gene. CDR1 and CDR2 from the germline V gene are MNHNS and SASEGT. V was trimmed by 6 bases and J by 5 bases, leaving 13 bases between them. The CDR3 consists of 13 residues. The CDR3 sequence is CASSADRRYGYTF. The CDR3 DNA reads as TGTGCCAGCAGCGCAGACCGGAGGTATGGCTACACCTTC.